Sequencing of this T cell receptor (beta chain) was carried out in a study of T-cell memory formation after mild COVID-19. Study summary: For the most part, TCR clusters were specific to one donor.

TCRdb processed the 5' RACE reads anew with MiXCR; each CDR3 protein has one entry. The repertoire consists of 470,000 or so distinct CDR3 sequences, with approximately 25% occurring once and the leading ten covering around 12%. V lost 3 bases, J lost 5 bases, and 10 bases stayed unmatched. The CDR3 has 15 residues. CDR1 and CDR2 (germline): SGHRS, YFSETQ. The rearrangement joins TRBV5-1 to TRBJ1-1, with 7 bases that match TRBD1. Source material: PBMCs or a T cell subset sorted from them (not recorded which). This receptor was identified in an adult woman who had mild COVID-19 (a few samples of this study predate the infection). Cell type and time point are not known. For the CDR3, the DNA is TGCGCCAGCAGCTGGGAGACAGGGATCGATACTGAAGCTTTCTTT. The encoded protein is CASSWETGIDTEAFF.